Included here is one T cell receptor beta chain sequence, with context. The target antigen is unknown. The data derive from a study of shared clonotypes between healthy human individuals. General study results and limits: Depth of sequencing was expected to influence donor clonotype sharing. Estimated richness values were generally larger in naive subsets than in memory subsets.

Between the trimmed V and J ends, which lost 6 bases and 2 bases, there was a span of 9 bases. CDR3 size: 13 residues. The V gene's germline CDR1 is SNHLY and CDR2 FYNNEI. Generated by immunoSEQ multiplex PCR, the TCRdb table keeps only in-frame clones and is missing some. The profile shows around 2.3 million clones, more than 90% of them singletons. Adults of Caucasian background living in Nashville, Tennessee made up all donors. The TCR originated in a young man in good health. The sample was naive CD4+ T cells sorted from blood. Documented subset: CD45RA+ positively selected. The V call is TRBV2, the J call TRBJ2-3; no definite D call. Here the CDR3 DNA reads TGTGCCAGCAGCCTCGGAATCACAGATACGCAGTATTTT. It yields the protein CASSLGITDTQYF.